The clone carrying this T cell receptor (beta chain) was recorded a few times. The antigen remains unidentified. This sample was taken from a study of cytomegalovirus exposure and HLA in healthy donors. Turning to the study itself: The Caucasian-associated ancestry cluster contained around four fifths of the roughly 400 genotyped donors.

PCR primers comprised 60 Vbeta and 13 Jbeta primers. The assay was immunoSEQ multiplex PCR, and TCRdb's table has in-frame clones only and misses some. The data contain some 130,000 clones, over 70% of them singletons. Regarding the study as a whole: Later work showed greater clonal expansion in HLA-associated TCR beta chains than in equally common others. The study flagged about 150 TCR beta chains as cytomegalovirus-associated. In a later analysis, at a false discovery rate of 0.05, 16,951 TCR beta sequences were associated with HLA alleles.

Looked up from germline, CDR1 is SGDLS and CDR2 is YYNGEE. The CDR3 has 14 amino acids. Between the trimmed V and J ends, which lost 4 bases and 2 bases, there was a span of 13 bases. This TCR was recovered from a woman aged 55-70 years in good health and CMV-seropositive. The sample taken for sequencing was PBMCs. The genes are TRBV9 and TRBJ2-7; tentative D call: TRBD1 (5 bases). The CDR3 DNA is TGTGCCAGCAGCCCGTTTCAGGGTACCTACGAGCAGTACTTC. Amino acid sequence: CASSPFQGTYEQYF.